One sample yielded the 6 T cell receptor beta chains listed below, sequenced in a study of blood T cell repertoires in COVID-19. TCRdb keeps only in-frame clones here, not all; method: immunoSEQ multiplex PCR. The table shows more than 95,000 clones, with 90% to 95% occurring only once. The sample comprised peripheral blood. All receptors derive from a human donor in a cohort sampled during active COVID-19.

This rearrangement joins TRBV2 to TRBJ1-5; 7 bases line up with TRBD1. Germline trimming cut 3 bases from V and 4 bases from J; bases unmatched to any gene: 6. Germline V gene lookup returns CDR1 SNHLY and CDR2 FYNNEI. The CDR3 spans 15 residues. The CDR3 nucleotides are TGTGCCAGCAGTGACCCCGGGACAGTTAATCAGCCCCAGCATTTT. Its protein is CASSDPGTVNQPQHF.

V is TRBV18 and J is TRBJ1-6; 7 positions agree with TRBD1. The V gene end was trimmed by 3 bases and the J gene end by 5 bases; junction bases not matched to a gene: 1. The CDR3 sequence is 14 residues long. From germline, CDR1 is KGHSH and CDR2 LQKENI. The DNA of the CDR3 is TGTGCCAGCTCACCGGGACAGAATAATTCACCCCTCCACTTT. As protein: CASSPGQNNSPLHF.

The V call is TRBV7-2, the J call TRBJ2-1; possibly TRBD2 for D (7 bases). Looked up from germline, CDR1 is SGHTA and CDR2 is FQGNSA. The V end was cut by 2 bases, the J end by 2 bases, with 10 bases between. This CDR3 is built from 15 residues. CDR3 sequence: CASSLWGGPYNEQFF. CDR3 sequence (DNA): TGTGCCAGCAGCTTATGGGGGGGGCCCTACAATGAGCAGTTCTTC.

The rearrangement joins TRBV6-5 to TRBJ2-1; D is possibly TRBD2 (5 bases). Looked up from germline, CDR1 is MNHEY and CDR2 is SVGAGI. The CDR3 has 15 residues. V dropped 6 bases and J dropped 9 bases, with 21 bases sitting between them. CDR3 sequence: CASSQTQISSGEQFF. In nucleotides, the CDR3 is TGTGCCAGCAGCCAAACCCAAATCAGCAGCGGTGAGCAGTTCTTC.

J is TRBJ2-1 and V is TRBV7-2; 10 bases map to TRBD2. Trimming took 2 bases from V and 8 from J; bases not matched to a gene: 18. In germline, CDR1 is SGHTA, CDR2 FQGNSA. CDR3 size: 19 residues. In nucleotides, the CDR3 is TGTGCCAGCAGCTTACGGGCTTTTGAGGGAAGGCTAGCGGGAGATGAGCAGTTCTTC. This codes for CASSLRAFEGRLAGDEQFF.

This rearrangement joins TRBV27 to TRBJ2-3, with TRBD2 identical over 9 bases. Trimming took 3 bases from V and 0 from J; bases not matched to a gene: 1. This CDR3 is 15 amino acids long. Germline CDR1 MNHEY, CDR2 SMNVEV (reference sequence). CDR3: CASSFTSGSTDTQYF. DNA of the CDR3: TGTGCCAGCAGTTTTACTAGCGGGAGCACAGATACGCAGTATTTT.